A single sample gave rise to the 16 T cell receptor beta chains below, sequenced in a study of molecular identifiers for immune sequencing clone quantification. TCRdb reprocessed the PCR reads via MiXCR and lists one record per CDR3 protein. The repertoire holds about 97,000 distinct CDR3 sequences, with 30% to 35% as singletons. The specimen was naive CD8+ T cells from blood, with Jurkat cell RNA spiked in. As to subset: FACS-sorted CD8+CD4-CCR7+CD45RA+ naive T cells. These receptors originate from a human donor in good health. Some libraries in this study had Jurkat cell RNA spiked in.

This clonotype was counted between two and nine times. This chain joins TRBV2 and TRBJ2-4; TRBD2 aligns across 10 bases. The CDR3 runs to 19 residues. CDR1 is SNHLY, CDR2 FYNNEI, per germline. The V and J ends lost 6 bases and 0 bases, in that order; junction bases with no gene match: 14. The CDR3 DNA follows: TGTGCCAGCAGGGAGACCGGGACTAGCGTTCGTCTAGCCAAAAACATTCAGTACTTC. Its translation: CASRETGTSVRLAKNIQYF.

Points on this clonotype: With a much larger clone just one base away, this may be a read error. The CDR3: CASSFGTGGYEQYF. The CDR3 DNA reads TGTGCCAGCAGTTTTGGGACAGGGGGCTACGAGCAGTACTTC. V and J are TRBV27 and TRBJ2-7; 11 nucleotides agree with TRBD1. Trimming removed 3 bases from V and 3 bases from J; junction bases left unmatched: 1. This CDR3 has 14 residues. Germline V gene sequence: CDR1 MNHEY, CDR2 SMNVEV (reference sequence).

As for this clonotype: The junction does not match germline at one end; this may be a read error. Here the CDR3 DNA reads TGTGCCAGCAGCGTCTCGGGACTAGCGGGAGCCTCCCGGGAGAACCAGTACTTC. It codes for CASSVSGLAGASRENQYF. The chain couples TRBV9 to TRBJ2-5, with 14 positions matching TRBD2. The CDR3 is 18 amino acids. CDR1 and CDR2 (germline): SGDLS, YYNGEE. Combining the CDR3 with reference TRBV9 and TRBJ2-5 gives the whole variable domain DSGVTQTPKHLITATGQRVTLRCSPRSGDLSVYWYQQSLDQGLQFLIQYYNGEERAKGNILERFSAQQFPDLHSELNLSSLELGDSALYFCASSVSGLAGASRENQYFGPGTRLLVL.

The chain links TRBV9 to TRBJ2-5; D gene ambiguous. The CDR3 is 14 residues long. The germline CDR1 and CDR2 sequences are SGDLS and YYNGEE. V shed 0 bases and J shed 1 base, with 7 bases lying between them. The CDR3 sequence is CASSVAGSQETQYF. As DNA, the CDR3 is TGTGCCAGCAGCGTAGCGGGTAGCCAAGAGACCCAGTACTTC.

The genes are TRBV9 and TRBJ2-7, with 8 bases lining up with TRBD2. Trimming took 4 bases from V and 1 from J; bases not matched to a gene: 4. Germline V gene lookup returns CDR1 SGDLS and CDR2 YYNGEE. The CDR3 runs to 14 residues. The CDR3 reads CASSLKRESYEQYF. The CDR3, as DNA: TGTGCCAGCAGCCTTAAGCGGGAGTCCTACGAGCAGTACTTC.

This clonotype was picked up a small number of times. The CDR3 sequence: CASSPWGQVDEKLFF. The CDR3 DNA follows: TGTGCCAGCAGTCCCTGGGGACAGGTTGACGAAAAACTGTTTTTT. V is TRBV27 and J is TRBJ1-4; 8 bases are shared with TRBD1. V lost 5 bases and J lost 8; bases outside the gene matches: 10. Germline V gives CDR1 MNHEY, CDR2 SMNVEV (reference sequence). This CDR3 spans 15 amino acids.

The CDR3 is CASSFTQVNSGSYPYEQYF. The CDR3 coding sequence is TGTGCCAGCAGTTTTACCCAAGTTAATAGCGGGAGCTACCCCTACGAGCAGTACTTC. The chain couples TRBV28 to TRBJ2-7, with 9 bases matching TRBD2. CDR1 is MDHEN, CDR2 SYDVKM, per germline. Trimming took 3 bases from V and 2 from J; bases not matched to a gene: 17. The CDR3 spans 19 residues.

As to this clonotype: No conserved phenylalanine or tryptophan ends this CDR3, so it is likely a read error. The gene calls are TRBV20-1 and TRBJ2-7, with 8 positions matching TRBD2. Germline trimming cut 1 base from V and 7 bases from J; bases unmatched to any gene: 6. Germline assignment: CDR1 DFQATT and CDR2 SNEGSKA (reference sequence). The CDR3 is made up of 13 amino acids. In DNA form, the CDR3 reads TGCAGTGCTAGAGGAGCGGGAGAGGGGGAGCAGTACCTC. It specifies CSARGAGEGEQYL.

This clonotype was seen repeatedly, ten times or more. The V call is TRBV4-3, the J call TRBJ2-7; tentative D call: TRBD2 (5 bases). The CDR3 contains 14 residues. Trimming took 0 bases from V and 6 from J, leaving 12 bases between them. Germline V gene sequence: CDR1 LGHNA, CDR2 YSLEER. In DNA, the CDR3 is TGCGCCAGCAGCCAAGAAGGTGAGGGAGCCGAGCAGTACTTC. It translates to CASSQEGEGAEQYF.

As regards this clonotype: At one boundary the junction diverges from the germline segment, which might be a read error. The chain couples TRBV29-1 to TRBJ2-2, with D possibly TRBD2 on 5 matching bases. Germline assignment: CDR1 SQVTM and CDR2 ANQGSEA. There are 12 residues in the CDR3. CDR3 nucleotide sequence: TGCAGCGTAGCTGACAATACCGGGGAGCTGTTATTT. Amino acid sequence: CSVADNTGELLF.

This clonotype occurred a few times. This chain links TRBV4-1 with TRBJ2-7; TRBD1 aligns across 7 bases. This CDR3 has 14 residues. V lost 4 bases, J lost 3 bases, and 6 bases stayed unmatched. The V gene's germline CDR1 is MGHRA and CDR2 YSYEKL. The CDR3: CASSPGAGGYEQYF. The DNA of the CDR3 is TGCGCCAGCAGCCCAGGGGCAGGGGGCTACGAGCAGTACTTC.

This clonotype came up many times. V is TRBV20-1 and J is TRBJ1-3, with D possibly being TRBD1 (5 bases). Trimming cost V 1 base and J 3 bases, with 10 bases left between them. This CDR3 is 14 amino acids long. Germline CDR1 is DFQATT and CDR2 is SNEGSKA (reference sequence). CDR3 amino acids: CSARVQGSGNTIYF. The DNA for the CDR3 is TGCAGTGCTAGAGTCCAGGGAAGTGGAAACACCATATATTTT.

This clonotype turned up a few times. V usage is TRBV7-6 and J usage is TRBJ2-2, with 9 nucleotides matching TRBD2. Germline values: CDR1 SGHVS, CDR2 FNYEAQ. The CDR3 runs 17 residues. The trim removed 2 bases at V and 3 bases at J, leaving 7 bases unmatched. CDR3 DNA: TGTGCCAGCAGCTTACCCGGGGTAGCGGGGGACACCGGGGAGCTGTTTTTT. Translation: CASSLPGVAGDTGELFF.

This clonotype was seen only a few times. The chain employs TRBV28 and TRBJ2-1; TRBD1 agrees at 7 bases. The V segment lost 4 bases and the J segment 3 bases; nucleotides outside the gene matches: 9. The CDR3 sequence is 16 residues long. Per the germline V gene, CDR1 is MDHEN and CDR2 is SYDVKM. The CDR3 DNA is TGTGCCAGCAGTTGGTTTATGGGACAGAACTACAATGAGCAGTTCTTC. Translated: CASSWFMGQNYNEQFF.

The chain employs TRBV11-1 and TRBJ2-7; a possible D gene is TRBD1 (6 bases). Germline lookup yields CDR1 SGHAT and CDR2 FQDESV (reference sequence). Trimming took 5 bases from V and 7 from J, leaving 12 bases between them. This CDR3 contains 12 residues. This CDR3 reads CASSGRGSEQYF. The CDR3 DNA is TGTGCCAGCAGCGGCAGGGGTAGTGAGCAGTACTTC. Filled out from reference TRBV11-1 and TRBJ2-7, the complete variable domain reads EAEVAQSPRYKITEKSQAVAFWCDPISGHATLYWYRQILGQGPELLVQFQDESVVDDSQLPKDRFSAERLKGVDSTLKIQPAELGDSAMYLCASSGRGSEQYFGPGTRLTVT.

About this clonotype itself: Germline is not matched at one junction end, which may reflect a read error. The V and J genes are TRBV4-1 and TRBJ2-1, with D perhaps matching TRBD1 or TRBD2 (5 bases each). The CDR3 length is 14 residues. Germline CDR1 is MGHRA and CDR2 is YSYEKL. The CDR3 reads CASSLGPGADEQLF. As DNA, the CDR3 is TGCGCCAGCAGCCTCGGTCCCGGGGCCGATGAGCAGCTCTTC.